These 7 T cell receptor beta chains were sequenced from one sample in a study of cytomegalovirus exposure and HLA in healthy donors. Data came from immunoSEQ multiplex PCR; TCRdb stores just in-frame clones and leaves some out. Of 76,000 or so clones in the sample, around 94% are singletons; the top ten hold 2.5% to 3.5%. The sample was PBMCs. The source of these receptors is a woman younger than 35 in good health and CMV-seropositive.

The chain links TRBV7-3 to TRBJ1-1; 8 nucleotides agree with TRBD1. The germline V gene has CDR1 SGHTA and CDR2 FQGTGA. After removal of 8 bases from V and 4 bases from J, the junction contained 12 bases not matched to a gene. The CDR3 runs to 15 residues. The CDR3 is CASGRAGGRGTEAFF. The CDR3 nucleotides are TGTGCCAGCGGTAGGGCAGGGGGCCGAGGCACTGAAGCTTTCTTT.

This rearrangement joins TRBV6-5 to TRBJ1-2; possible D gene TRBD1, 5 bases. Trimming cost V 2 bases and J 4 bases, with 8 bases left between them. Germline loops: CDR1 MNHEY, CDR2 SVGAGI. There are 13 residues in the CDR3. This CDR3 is CASSYRQGYGYTF. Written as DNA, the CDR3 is TGTGCCAGCAGTTACAGGCAGGGCTATGGCTACACCTTC.

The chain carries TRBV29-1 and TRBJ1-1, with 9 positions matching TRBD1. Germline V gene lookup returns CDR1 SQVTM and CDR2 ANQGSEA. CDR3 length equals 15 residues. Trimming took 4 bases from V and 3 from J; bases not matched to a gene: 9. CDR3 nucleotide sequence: TGCAGCGTTGTACAGGGGGCAATAAGGTACACTGAAGCTTTCTTT. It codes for CSVVQGAIRYTEAFF.

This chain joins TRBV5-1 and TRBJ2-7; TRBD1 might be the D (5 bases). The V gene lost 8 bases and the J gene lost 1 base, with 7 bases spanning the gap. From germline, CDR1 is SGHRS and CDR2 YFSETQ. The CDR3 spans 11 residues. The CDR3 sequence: CARDTSYEQYF. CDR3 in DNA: TGCGCCAGGGACACTTCCTACGAGCAGTACTTC.

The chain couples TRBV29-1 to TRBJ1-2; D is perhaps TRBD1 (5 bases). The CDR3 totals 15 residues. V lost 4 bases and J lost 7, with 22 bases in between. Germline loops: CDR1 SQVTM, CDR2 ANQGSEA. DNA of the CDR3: TGCAGCGTTGGGGTGGGGGACTCCGTCTCCGCTGGCTACACCTTC. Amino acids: CSVGVGDSVSAGYTF.

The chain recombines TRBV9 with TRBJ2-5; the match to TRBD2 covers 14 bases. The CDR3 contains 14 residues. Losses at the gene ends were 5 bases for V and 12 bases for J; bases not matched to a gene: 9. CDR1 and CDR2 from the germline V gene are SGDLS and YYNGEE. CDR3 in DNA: TGTGCCAGCAGTCCGACTAGCGGGAGGGCCGGAGAGTACTTC. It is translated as CASSPTSGRAGEYF. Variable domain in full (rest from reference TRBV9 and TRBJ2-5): DSGVTQTPKHLITATGQRVTLRCSPRSGDLSVYWYQQSLDQGLQFLIQYYNGEERAKGNILERFSAQQFPDLHSELNLSSLELGDSALYFCASSPTSGRAGEYFGPGTRLLVL.

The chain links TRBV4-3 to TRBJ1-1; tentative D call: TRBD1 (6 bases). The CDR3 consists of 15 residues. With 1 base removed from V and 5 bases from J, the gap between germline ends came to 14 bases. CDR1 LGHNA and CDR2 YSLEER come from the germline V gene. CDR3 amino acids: CASSQGSGDYTEAFF. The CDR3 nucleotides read TGCGCCAGCAGCCAAGGGTCAGGGGATTATACTGAAGCTTTCTTT.